This TCR beta chain was sequenced in a study of T cells after posttransplantation cyclophosphamide. Study findings and constraints: Donor-recipient repertoire similarity was low at 1-2 months, rising over year one.

The naive gate required viable CD3+CD4+ or CD3+CD8+ cells with CCR7+CD45RA+CD45RO-CD95-CD27+CD28+ phenotype. With respect to this clone: Its antigen is currently unknown.

Sequencing used immunoSEQ multiplex PCR; TCRdb keeps in-frame clones, though not all of them. Of more than 30,000 clones listed, about 90% are singletons. This TCR derives from a woman aged 55-70 years in good health, CMV-negative, and a related stem cell transplant donor. Sequenced: naive CD4+ T cells sorted from PBMCs.

In nucleotides, the CDR3 is TGTGCCAGCAGCTTGCAGGGATCCGGCTATGGCTACACCTTC. Residues: CASSLQGSGYGYTF. The chain is built from TRBV5-4 and TRBJ1-2; possible D gene TRBD1, 5 bases. V was clipped by 1 base and J by 4 bases, with 11 bases between them. Germline CDR1 reads SGHNT; CDR2 reads YYREEE (reference sequence). This CDR3 has 14 amino acids. Looking up the rest from reference TRBV5-4 and TRBJ1-2 gives the full variable domain: ETGVTQSPTHLIKTRGQQVTLRCSSQSGHNTVSWYQQALGQGPQFIFQYYREEENGRGNFPPRFSGLQFPNYSSELNVNALELDDSALYLCASSLQGSGYGYTFGSGTRLTVV.